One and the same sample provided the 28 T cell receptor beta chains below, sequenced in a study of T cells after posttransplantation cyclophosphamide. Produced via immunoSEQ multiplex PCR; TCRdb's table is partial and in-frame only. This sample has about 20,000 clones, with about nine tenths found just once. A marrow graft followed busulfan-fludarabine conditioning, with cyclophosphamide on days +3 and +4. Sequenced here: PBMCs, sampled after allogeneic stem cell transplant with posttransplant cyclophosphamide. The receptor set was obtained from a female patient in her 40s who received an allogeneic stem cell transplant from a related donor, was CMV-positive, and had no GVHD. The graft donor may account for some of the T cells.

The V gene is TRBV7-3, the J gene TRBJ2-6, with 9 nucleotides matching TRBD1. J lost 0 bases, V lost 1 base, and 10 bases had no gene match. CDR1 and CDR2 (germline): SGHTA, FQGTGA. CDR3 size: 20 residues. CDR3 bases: TGTGCCAGCAGCTTAAGGGGTGGGGGACAGGGAAACTCTGGGGCCAACGTCCTGACTTTC. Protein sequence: CASSLRGGGQGNSGANVLTF.

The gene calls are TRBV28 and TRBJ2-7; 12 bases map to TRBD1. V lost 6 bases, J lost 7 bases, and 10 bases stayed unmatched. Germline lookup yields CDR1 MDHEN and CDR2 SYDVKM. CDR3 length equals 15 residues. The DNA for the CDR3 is TGTGCCAGCAGGGGACAGGGGGCGATATCGAGTGAGCAGTACTTC. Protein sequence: CASRGQGAISSEQYF.

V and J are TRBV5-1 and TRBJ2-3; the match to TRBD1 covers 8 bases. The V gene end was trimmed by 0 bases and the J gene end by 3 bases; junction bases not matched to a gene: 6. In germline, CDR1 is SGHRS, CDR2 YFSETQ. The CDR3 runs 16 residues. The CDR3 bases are TGCGCCAGCAGCTTGGAATGGGACAGGTTGACAGATACGCAGTATTTT. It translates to CASSLEWDRLTDTQYF. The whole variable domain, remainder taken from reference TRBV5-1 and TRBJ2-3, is KAGVTQTPRYLIKTRGQQVTLSCSPISGHRSVSWYQQTPGQGLQFLFEYFSETQRNKGNFPGRFSGRQFSNSRSEMNVSTLELGDSALYLCASSLEWDRLTDTQYFGPGTRLTVL.

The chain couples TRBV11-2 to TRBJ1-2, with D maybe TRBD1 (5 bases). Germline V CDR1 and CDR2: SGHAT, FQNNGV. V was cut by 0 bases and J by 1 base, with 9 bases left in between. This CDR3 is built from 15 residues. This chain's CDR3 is CASSLEPGINYGYTF. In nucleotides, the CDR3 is TGTGCCAGCAGCTTAGAACCAGGGATTAACTATGGCTACACCTTC.

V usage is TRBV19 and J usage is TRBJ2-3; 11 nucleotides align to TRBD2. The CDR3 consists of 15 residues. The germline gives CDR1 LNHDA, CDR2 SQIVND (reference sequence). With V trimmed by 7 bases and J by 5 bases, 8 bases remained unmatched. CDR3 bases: TGTGCCAGTACCACCGGGACTAGCGGAAGAGATACGCAGTATTTT. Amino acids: CASTTGTSGRDTQYF.

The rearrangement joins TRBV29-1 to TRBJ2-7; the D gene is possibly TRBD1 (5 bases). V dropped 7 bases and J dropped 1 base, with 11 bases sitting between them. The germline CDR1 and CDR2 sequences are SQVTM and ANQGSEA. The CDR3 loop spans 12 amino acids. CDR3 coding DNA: TGCAGCGCAGCCAGGGATTCCTACGAGCAGTACTTC. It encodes CSAARDSYEQYF.

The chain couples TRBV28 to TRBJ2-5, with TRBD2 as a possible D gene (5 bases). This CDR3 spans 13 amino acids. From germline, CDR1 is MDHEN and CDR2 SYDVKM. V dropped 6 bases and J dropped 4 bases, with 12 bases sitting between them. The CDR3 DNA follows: TGTGCCAGCAGGTACCCCCGGGGAGAGACCCAGTACTTC. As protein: CASRYPRGETQYF.

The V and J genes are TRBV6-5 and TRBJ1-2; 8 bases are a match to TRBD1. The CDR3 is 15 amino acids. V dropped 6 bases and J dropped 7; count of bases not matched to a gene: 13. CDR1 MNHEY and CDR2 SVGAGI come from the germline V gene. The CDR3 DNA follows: TGTGCCAGCAGGACGCAGGGGGCTGGGAGGCTTGGCTACACCTTC. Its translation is CASRTQGAGRLGYTF.

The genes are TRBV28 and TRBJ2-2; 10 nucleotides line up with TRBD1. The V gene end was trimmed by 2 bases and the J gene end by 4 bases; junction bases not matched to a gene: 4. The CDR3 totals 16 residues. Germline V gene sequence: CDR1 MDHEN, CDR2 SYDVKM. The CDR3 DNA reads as TGTGCCAGCAGTTTAGGGTGGACAGGGGGCACCGGGGAGCTGTTTTTT. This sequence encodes CASSLGWTGGTGELFF. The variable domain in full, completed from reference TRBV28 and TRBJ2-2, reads DVKVTQSSRYLVKRTGEKVFLECVQDMDHENMFWYRQDPGLGLRLIYFSYDVKMKEKGDIPEGYSVSREKKERFSLILESASTNQTSMYLCASSLGWTGGTGELFFGEGSRLTVL.

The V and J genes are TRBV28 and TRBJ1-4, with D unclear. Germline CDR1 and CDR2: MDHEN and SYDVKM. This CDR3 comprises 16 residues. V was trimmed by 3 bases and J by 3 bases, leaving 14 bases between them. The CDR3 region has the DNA TGTGCCAGCAGTTTGACCGGAACCGGGGCTAATGAAAAACTGTTTTTT. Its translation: CASSLTGTGANEKLFF.

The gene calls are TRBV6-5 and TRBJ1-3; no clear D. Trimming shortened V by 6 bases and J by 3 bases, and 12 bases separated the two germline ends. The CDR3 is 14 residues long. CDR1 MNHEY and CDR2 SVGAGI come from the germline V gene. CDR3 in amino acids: CASSRFYGGNTIYF. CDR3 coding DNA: TGTGCCAGCAGCAGGTTCTACGGTGGAAACACCATATATTTT.

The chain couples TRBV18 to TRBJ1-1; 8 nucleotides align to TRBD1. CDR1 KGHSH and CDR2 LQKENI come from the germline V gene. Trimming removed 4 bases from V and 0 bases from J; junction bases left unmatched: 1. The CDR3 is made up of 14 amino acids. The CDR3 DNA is TGTGCCAGCTCACGGGACAGGATGAACACTGAAGCTTTCTTT. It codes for CASSRDRMNTEAFF.

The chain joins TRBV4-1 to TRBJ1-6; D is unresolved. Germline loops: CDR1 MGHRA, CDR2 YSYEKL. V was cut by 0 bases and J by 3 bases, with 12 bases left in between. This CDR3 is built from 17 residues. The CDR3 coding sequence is TGCGCCAGCAGCCAAGAGGCACCACCCGTCTATAATTCACCCCTCCACTTT. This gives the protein CASSQEAPPVYNSPLHF.

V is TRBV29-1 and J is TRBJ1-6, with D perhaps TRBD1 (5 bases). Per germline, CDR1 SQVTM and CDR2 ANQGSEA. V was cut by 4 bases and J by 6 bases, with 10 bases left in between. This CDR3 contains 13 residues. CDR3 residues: CSVGREVNSPLHF. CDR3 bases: TGCAGCGTTGGCAGGGAGGTTAATTCACCCCTCCACTTT.

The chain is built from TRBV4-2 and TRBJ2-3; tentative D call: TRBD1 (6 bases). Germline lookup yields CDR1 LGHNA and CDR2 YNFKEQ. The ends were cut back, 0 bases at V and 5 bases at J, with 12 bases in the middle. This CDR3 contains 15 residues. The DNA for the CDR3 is TGTGCCAGCAGCCAAGAAGCGTCAGGGGAAGATACGCAGTATTTT. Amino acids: CASSQEASGEDTQYF.

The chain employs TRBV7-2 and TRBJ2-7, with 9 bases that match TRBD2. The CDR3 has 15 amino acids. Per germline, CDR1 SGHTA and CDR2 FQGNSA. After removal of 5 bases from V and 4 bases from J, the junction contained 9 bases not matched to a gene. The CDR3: CASSERLAVRYEQYF. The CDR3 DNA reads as TGTGCCAGCAGCGAGAGACTAGCGGTAAGATACGAGCAGTACTTC. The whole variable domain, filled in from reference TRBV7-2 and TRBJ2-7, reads GAGVSQSPSNKVTEKGKDVELRCDPISGHTALYWYRQSLGQGLEFLIYFQGNSAPDKSGLPSDRFSAERTGGSVSTLTIQRTQQEDSAVYLCASSERLAVRYEQYFGPGTRLTVT.

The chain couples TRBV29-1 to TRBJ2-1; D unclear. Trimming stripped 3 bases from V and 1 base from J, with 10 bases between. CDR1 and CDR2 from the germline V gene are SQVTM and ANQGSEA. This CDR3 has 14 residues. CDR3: CSVEGFTSYNEQFF. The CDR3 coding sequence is TGCAGCGTTGAGGGCTTTACGTCCTACAATGAGCAGTTCTTC.

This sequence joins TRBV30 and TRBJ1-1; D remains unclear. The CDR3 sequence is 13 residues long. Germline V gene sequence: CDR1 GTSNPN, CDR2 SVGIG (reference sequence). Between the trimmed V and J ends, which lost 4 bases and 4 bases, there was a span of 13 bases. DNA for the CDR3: TGTGCCTGGACGGGAGCGTGGGGCACTGAAGCTTTCTTT. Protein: CAWTGAWGTEAFF.

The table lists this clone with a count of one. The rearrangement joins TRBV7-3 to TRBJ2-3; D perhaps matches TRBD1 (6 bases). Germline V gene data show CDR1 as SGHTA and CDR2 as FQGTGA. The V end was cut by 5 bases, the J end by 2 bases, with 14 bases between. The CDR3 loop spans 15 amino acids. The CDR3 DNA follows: TGTGCCAGCAGCCTAAACAGGGCCCCCACAGATACGCAGTATTTT. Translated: CASSLNRAPTDTQYF.

Here the CDR3 DNA reads TGCGCCAGCAGCCAAGATAGGGGCTATGGCTACACCTTC. Encoded protein: CASSQDRGYGYTF. The genes are TRBV4-1 and TRBJ1-2; D might be TRBD1 (5 bases). V shed 0 bases and J shed 4 bases, with 6 bases lying between them. From germline, CDR1 is MGHRA and CDR2 YSYEKL. The CDR3 extends over 13 amino acids.

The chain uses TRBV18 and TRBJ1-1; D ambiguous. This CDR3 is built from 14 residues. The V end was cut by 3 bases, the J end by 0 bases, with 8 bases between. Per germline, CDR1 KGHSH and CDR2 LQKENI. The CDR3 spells CASSPLSLNTEAFF. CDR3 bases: TGTGCCAGCTCACCCTTAAGCTTGAACACTGAAGCTTTCTTT.

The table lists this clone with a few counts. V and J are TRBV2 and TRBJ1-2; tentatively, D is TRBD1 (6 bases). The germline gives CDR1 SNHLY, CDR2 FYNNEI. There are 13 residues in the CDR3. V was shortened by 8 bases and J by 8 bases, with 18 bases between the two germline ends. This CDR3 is CASCPGDNPGYTF. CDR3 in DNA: TGTGCCAGCTGTCCTGGGGACAATCCCGGCTACACCTTC.

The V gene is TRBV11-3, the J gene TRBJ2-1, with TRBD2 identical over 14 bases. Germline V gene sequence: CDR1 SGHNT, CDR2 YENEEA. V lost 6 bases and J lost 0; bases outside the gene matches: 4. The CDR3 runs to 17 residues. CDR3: CASSLGTSGSSYNEQFF. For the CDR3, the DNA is TGTGCCAGCAGTCTAGGGACTAGCGGGAGCTCCTACAATGAGCAGTTCTTC. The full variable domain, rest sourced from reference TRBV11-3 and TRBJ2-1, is EAGVVQSPRYKIIEKKQPVAFWCNPISGHNTLYWYLQNLGQGPELLIRYENEEAVDDSQLPKDRFSAERLKGVDSTLKIQPAELGDSAVYLCASSLGTSGSSYNEQFFGPGTRLTVL.

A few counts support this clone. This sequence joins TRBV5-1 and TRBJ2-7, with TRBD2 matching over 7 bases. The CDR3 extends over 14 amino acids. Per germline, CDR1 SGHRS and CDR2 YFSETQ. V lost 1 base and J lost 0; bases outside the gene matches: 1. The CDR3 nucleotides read TGCGCCAGCAGCTTGAGGACTAGCTCCTACGAGCAGTACTTC. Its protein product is CASSLRTSSYEQYF. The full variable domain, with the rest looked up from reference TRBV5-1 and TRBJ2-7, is KAGVTQTPRYLIKTRGQQVTLSCSPISGHRSVSWYQQTPGQGLQFLFEYFSETQRNKGNFPGRFSGRQFSNSRSEMNVSTLELGDSALYLCASSLRTSSYEQYFGPGTRLTVT.

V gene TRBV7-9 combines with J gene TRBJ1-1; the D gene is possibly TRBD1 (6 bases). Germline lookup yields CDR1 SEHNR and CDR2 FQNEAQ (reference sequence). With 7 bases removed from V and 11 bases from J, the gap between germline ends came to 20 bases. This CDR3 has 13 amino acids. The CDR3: CASTIGGGQAAFF. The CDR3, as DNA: TGTGCCAGCACCATAGGGGGGGGGCAGGCCGCTTTCTTT.

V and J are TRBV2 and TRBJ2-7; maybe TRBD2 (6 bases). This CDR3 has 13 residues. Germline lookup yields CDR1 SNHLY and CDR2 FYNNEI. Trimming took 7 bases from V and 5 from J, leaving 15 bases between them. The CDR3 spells CASNTGSLNEQYF. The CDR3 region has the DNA TGTGCCAGCAATACCGGGAGTCTGAACGAGCAGTACTTC.

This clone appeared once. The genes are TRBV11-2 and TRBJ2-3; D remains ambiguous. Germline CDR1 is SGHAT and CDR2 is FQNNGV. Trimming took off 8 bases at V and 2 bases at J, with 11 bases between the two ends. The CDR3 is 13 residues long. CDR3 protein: CASGARLTDTQYF. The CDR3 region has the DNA TGTGCCAGCGGTGCGAGACTCACAGATACGCAGTATTTT.

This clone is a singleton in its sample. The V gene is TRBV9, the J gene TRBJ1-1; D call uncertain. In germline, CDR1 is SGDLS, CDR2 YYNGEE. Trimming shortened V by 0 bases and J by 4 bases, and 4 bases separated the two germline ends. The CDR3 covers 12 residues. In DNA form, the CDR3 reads TGTGCCAGCAGCGTAGGAGCCACTGAAGCTTTCTTT. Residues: CASSVGATEAFF.